These T cell receptor beta chains were read from a single sample in a study of shared clonotypes between healthy human individuals. TCRdb's table, derived via immunoSEQ multiplex PCR, lists solely in-frame clones and lacks some. The table lists about 690,000 clones, around 91% of them singletons. The sequenced sample was memory CD8+ T cells from PBMCs. These receptor sequences come from a man in his late teens or twenties in good health. Some clones in this sample may be carry-over from other donors' samples. CDR3s include the opening cysteine and the closing phenylalanine or tryptophan. Each record gives: V gene, D gene, J gene, clone size, CDR3 length, CDR3 protein, CDR3 DNA. A D gene is named only where the DNA matches it firmly. Size is omitted from some rows. Given values are once, few, many or a class for expanded clones.

V: TRBV4-2; D: NA; J: TRBJ2-7; size: once; length: 14; CDR3: CASSQVGPDYEQYF; DNA: TGTGCCAGCAGCCAGGTCGGACCGGATTACGAGCAGTACTTC
V: TRBV6-1; D: NA; J: TRBJ2-7; size: NA; length: 16; CDR3: CASSVRTDRLDEVQYF; DNA: TGTGCCAGCAGTGTACGGACAGATCGACTCGATGAAGTGCAGTACTTC
V: TRBV15; D: NA; J: TRBJ1-2; size: NA; length: 15; CDR3: CATSRVRDPTNGYTF; DNA: TGTGCCACCAGCAGAGTCCGGGACCCTACGAATGGCTACACCTTC
V: TRBV19; D: TRBD2; J: TRBJ2-7; size: NA; length: 15; CDR3: CASSRTSGRASEQYF; DNA: TGTGCCAGTAGTAGAACTAGCGGGAGGGCCTCCGAGCAGTACTTC
V: TRBV7-6; D: NA; J: TRBJ2-3; size: NA; length: 15; CDR3: CASSLKGQWTDTQYF; DNA: TGTGCCAGCAGCTTAAAAGGACAGTGGACAGATACGCAGTATTTT
V: TRBV5-6; D: NA; J: TRBJ1-1; size: NA; length: 14; CDR3: CASSARGTNTEAFF; DNA: TGTGCCAGCAGCGCGCGGGGGACGAACACTGAAGCTTTCTTT
V: TRBV28; D: NA; J: TRBJ2-7; size: NA; length: 14; CDR3: CASSPRQAPRWQYF; DNA: TGTGCCAGCAGCCCTAGACAGGCCCCCCGTTGGCAGTACTTC
V: TRBV27; D: NA; J: TRBJ2-1; size: NA; length: 14; CDR3: CASSPLVSYNEQFF; DNA: TGTGCCAGCAGCCCCCTGGTGTCGTACAATGAGCAGTTCTTC
V: TRBV7-9; D: TRBD2; J: TRBJ2-1; size: NA; length: 19; CDR3: CASSLGFLREGGSYNEQFF; DNA: TGTGCCAGCAGCTTAGGGTTCTTGCGGGAGGGCGGCTCCTACAATGAGCAGTTCTTC
V: TRBV6-5; D: NA; J: TRBJ1-3; size: NA; length: 12; CDR3: CASRDIGNTIYF; DNA: TGTGCCAGCAGGGACATAGGAAACACCATATATTTT
V: TRBV5-1; D: NA; J: TRBJ2-7; size: NA; length: 14; CDR3: CASSRMGREGEQYF; DNA: TGCGCCAGCAGCCGGATGGGCAGGGAAGGCGAGCAGTACTTC
V: TRBV4-2; D: TRBD1; J: TRBJ2-7; size: NA; length: 15; CDR3: CASSLATGTVREQYF; DNA: TGTGCCAGCAGCCTCGCAACCGGGACAGTCCGCGAGCAGTACTTC
V: TRBV7-2; D: NA; J: TRBJ1-1; size: NA; length: 15; CDR3: CASSVGPYGDTEAFF; DNA: TGTGCCAGCAGCGTAGGACCGTATGGGGACACTGAAGCTTTCTTT
V: TRBV9; D: TRBD2; J: TRBJ2-3; size: NA; length: 16; CDR3: CASRDLAGVRGDTQYF; DNA: TGTGCCAGCAGGGACTTAGCGGGAGTGCGGGGAGATACGCAGTATTTT
V: TRBV6-5; D: NA; J: TRBJ1-1; size: NA; length: 13; CDR3: CASSYGRGTEAFF; DNA: TGTGCCAGCAGTTACGGCAGGGGAACTGAAGCTTTCTTT
V: TRBV6-5; D: NA; J: TRBJ2-7; size: NA; length: 11; CDR3: CASSSLGEQYF; DNA: TGTGCCAGCAGTTCACTGGGCGAGCAGTACTTC
V: TRBV21-1; D: NA; J: TRBJ2-1; size: few; length: 16; CDR3: CASSKDVGSGHNEQFF; DNA: TGTGCCAGCAGCAAAGACGTGGGATCAGGTCACAATGAGCAGTTCTTC
V: TRBV15; D: NA; J: TRBJ1-1; size: few; length: 13; CDR3: CATSGRRNTEAFF; DNA: TGTGCCACTTCGGGGAGGCGGAACACTGAAGCTTTCTTT
V: TRBV7-3; D: NA; J: TRBJ1-2; size: NA; length: 18; CDR3: CASSLTGRETESFYGYTF; DNA: TGTGCCAGCAGCTTAACGGGGAGGGAAACAGAATCTTTCTATGGCTACACCTTC
V: TRBV28; D: TRBD1; J: TRBJ2-7; size: NA; length: 15; CDR3: CASSPAGTGGYEQYF; DNA: TGTGCCAGTTCCCCCGCCGGGACAGGGGGCTACGAGCAGTACTTC
V: TRBV11-2; D: TRBD2; J: TRBJ2-1; size: NA; length: 16; CDR3: CASSVTSGSSYNEQFF; DNA: TGTGCCAGCAGCGTTACTAGCGGGAGTTCCTACAATGAGCAGTTCTTC
V: TRBV18; D: NA; J: TRBJ2-3; size: NA; length: 13; CDR3: CASSPRVTDTQYF; DNA: TGTGCCAGCTCACCACGGGTAACAGATACGCAGTATTTT
V: TRBV28; D: TRBD2; J: TRBJ2-1; size: NA; length: 18; CDR3: CASSLSLWTSGSRNEQFF; DNA: TGTGCCAGCAGTTTATCCCTCTGGACTAGCGGGAGTAGGAATGAGCAGTTCTTC
V: TRBV9; D: NA; J: TRBJ1-5; size: NA; length: 15; CDR3: CASSETGAGNQPQHF; DNA: TGTGCCAGCAGCGAGACGGGGGCGGGCAATCAGCCCCAGCATTTT
V: TRBV6-5; D: NA; J: TRBJ2-2; size: NA; length: 12; CDR3: CASSPTVGELFF; DNA: TGTGCCAGCAGTCCCACCGTGGGGGAGCTGTTTTTT
V: TRBV28; D: NA; J: TRBJ1-3; size: NA; length: 14; CDR3: CASIEQGSGNTIYF; DNA: TGTGCCAGCATTGAACAGGGTTCTGGAAACACCATATATTTT
V: TRBV7-2; D: TRBD2; J: TRBJ2-4; size: NA; length: 18; CDR3: CASSARSGGPVTKNIQYF; DNA: TGTGCCAGCAGCGCAAGGTCGGGAGGGCCCGTTACCAAAAACATTCAGTACTTC
V: TRBV7-3; D: NA; J: TRBJ2-5; size: NA; length: 18; CDR3: CASSLNSPPAGVQETQYF; DNA: TGTGCCAGCAGCTTAAATAGTCCTCCAGCGGGCGTACAAGAGACCCAGTACTTC